This TCR beta chain was found in a study of post-analysis software for immune sequencing data. Study-wide background: Relapsing-remitting, secondary progressive and progressive-relapsing multiple sclerosis courses were included. Study results and caveats: The five TRBV segments detected at higher frequency in patients than in controls included TRBV5-6, TRBV5-1 and TRBV20-1. Samples sharing a preparation batch grouped tightly together when assessed by F measure. A significant reduction in normalized Chao1 diversity was observed in multiple sclerosis patients versus controls.

Unique molecular identifiers were present in the TCR beta cDNA libraries. One entry per CDR3 protein results from TCRdb running MiXCR on the PCR reads. The sample consists of about half a million distinct CDR3 sequences, approximately 34% of them appearing once. A word on this clonotype: Its matching antigen is unknown.

This CDR3 is built from 15 residues. The germline CDR1 and CDR2 sequences are SGHRS and YFSETQ. Trimming cost V 4 bases and J 8 bases, with 18 bases left between them. The origin of this receptor is a girl younger than 18 with multiple sclerosis. Sequencing used blood. The rearrangement joins TRBV5-1 to TRBJ1-4; D is uncertain. This CDR3 is CASSPGGGVREKLFF. In DNA form, the CDR3 reads TGCGCCAGCAGCCCCGGCGGCGGGGTCCGGGAAAAACTGTTTTTT. The whole variable domain, remainder taken from reference TRBV5-1 and TRBJ1-4, is KAGVTQTPRYLIKTRGQQVTLSCSPISGHRSVSWYQQTPGQGLQFLFEYFSETQRNKGNFPGRFSGRQFSNSRSEMNVSTLELGDSALYLCASSPGGGVREKLFFGSGTQLSVL.